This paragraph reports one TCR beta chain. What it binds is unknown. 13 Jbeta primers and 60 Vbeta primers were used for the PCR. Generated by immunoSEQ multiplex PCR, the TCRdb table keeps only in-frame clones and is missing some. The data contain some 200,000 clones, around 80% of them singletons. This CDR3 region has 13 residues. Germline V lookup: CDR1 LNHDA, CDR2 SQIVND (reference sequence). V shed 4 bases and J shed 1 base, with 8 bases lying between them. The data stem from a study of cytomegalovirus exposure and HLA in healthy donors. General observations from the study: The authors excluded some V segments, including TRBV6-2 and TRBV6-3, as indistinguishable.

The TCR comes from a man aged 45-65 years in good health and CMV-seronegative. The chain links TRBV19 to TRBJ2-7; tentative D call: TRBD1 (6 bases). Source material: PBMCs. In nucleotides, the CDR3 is TGTGCCAGTAGTACTACAGGGTCCTACGAGCAGTACTTC. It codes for CASSTTGSYEQYF.